This entry features one TCR beta chain sequence. What it binds is not known. These data belong to a study of CD8 T cells in ankylosing spondylitis. Quantitative 5'-RACE with molecular barcodes produced the TCR beta libraries. TCRdb reprocessed the 5' RACE reads via MiXCR and lists one record per CDR3 protein. The table shows 310,000 or so distinct CDR3 sequences, with roughly 20% occurring only once. Points from the study as a whole: Blood of patients with ankylosing spondylitis appeared to be characterized by a TCR beta motif of seven or eight highly homologous variants. Reactive arthritis synovial fluid and blood previously showed some of these motif variants.

The CDR3 has 16 residues. CDR1 DFQATT and CDR2 SNEGSKA come from the germline V gene (reference sequence). With V trimmed by 3 bases and J by 6 bases, 11 bases remained unmatched. The clonotype comes from a male donor with ankylosing spondylitis or in good health (not recorded which). The chain uses TRBV20-1 and TRBJ1-5; 10 nucleotides match TRBD1. Sequences were obtained from blood, either unsorted or a sorted T cell fraction (not recorded which). The DNA of the CDR3 is TGCAGTGCTAGGACAGGGGGCGCGATAAGAAGTCAGCCCCAGCATTTT. Translating it yields CSARTGGAIRSQPQHF.